This T cell receptor beta chain was sequenced in a study of CD8+CD57+ T cells in acquired aplastic anemia (dated by TCRdb to 2016 to 2018). Regarding the research as a whole: A mean of approximately 3 ug of DNA, ranging from roughly 0.19 to 27.4 ug, was extracted from sorted CD4+ and CD8+ cells. CD8+CD57+ expansion was defined as frequency above the mean frequency observed in healthy subjects. The full study reports these points: Patients and healthy controls showed no significant difference in CD8+ Simpson's diversity (P=0.060). Around 28 CD8+ CDR3 sequences were found to be shared between patients and controls, but these sequences appeared to be highly expressed in patients and within the immunodominant clones of the patients.

Genomic DNA was used as template for profiling of TCR beta VDJ combinations and CDR3 sequences. An Illumina HiSeq 2000 was used for TCR repertoire sequencing. In the original analysis: Repertoires were assessed using TRBV/TRBJ rearrangement plots, CDR3 size and DJ length profiles, and Simpson's diversity index. The most abundant DNA sequence in the deep sequencing data was taken as the immunodominant clone. CDR3 amino acid sequences were checked for sharing between subjects and were compared against published repertoires and the VDJdb database. Starting from the raw public reads, TCRdb applied fastp trimming at Q25, assembled clones with MiXCR and retained in-frame beta chains. Identical CDR3 protein sequences are pooled into one entry, listed with their most common genes and DNA. None of the V and J calls come from the authors' own analysis; TCRdb made them. The sample has 250,000 to 350,000 distinct CDR3 sequences on record, under 65% of them singletons. Approximately 1.2% of the sample comes from the top ten.

Spanning cysteine to phenylalanine, the CDR3 consists of 16 amino acids. Only the CDR3 DNA is retained, 48 bases long and in frame from the first base. Based on the germline V gene, the CDR1 and CDR2 sequences are SGDLS and YYNGEE. Trimming at the junction amounts to 0 bases on V and 8 bases on J, and the germline ends lie 17 bases apart. Expansion of CD8+CD57+ cells had been shown by flow cytometry in the patients chosen for sequencing. Severe acquired aplastic anemia was diagnosed in all patients according to International Study of Aplastic Anemia and Agranulocytosis and Camitta criteria. No therapy had been received by the patients at the time of blood sampling. In the study, sorted CD4+ and CD8+ blood T cells from patients with severe aplastic anemia and from healthy subjects underwent deep sequencing of TCR repertoires. Patients were enrolled in the USA under clinicaltrials.gov protocols 00001620, 01623167, 00001397, 00071045, 00081523 and 00961064. Ficoll-Paque density gradient centrifugation was used to isolate peripheral blood mononuclear cells. Before DNA extraction, CD4+ and CD8+ T cells were sorted with FACS or magnetic beads.

This clonotype has a count of ten or more. Its antigen remains undetermined. No base quality values were provided; no much bigger clone lies one nucleotide off. This receptor was taken from a human donor with aplastic anemia. The sequenced material came from sorted CD4+, CD8+, or CD8+CD57+ T cells (not recorded which) from PBMCs. This receptor chain uses TRBV9 and TRBJ1-4; TRBD1 could be the D gene, as 5 bases match. The sequenced DNA: TGTGCCAGCAGCGTAGCCCAGGGAGGAATTGGGGAAAAACTGTTTTTT. This codes for CASSVAQGGIGEKLFF.